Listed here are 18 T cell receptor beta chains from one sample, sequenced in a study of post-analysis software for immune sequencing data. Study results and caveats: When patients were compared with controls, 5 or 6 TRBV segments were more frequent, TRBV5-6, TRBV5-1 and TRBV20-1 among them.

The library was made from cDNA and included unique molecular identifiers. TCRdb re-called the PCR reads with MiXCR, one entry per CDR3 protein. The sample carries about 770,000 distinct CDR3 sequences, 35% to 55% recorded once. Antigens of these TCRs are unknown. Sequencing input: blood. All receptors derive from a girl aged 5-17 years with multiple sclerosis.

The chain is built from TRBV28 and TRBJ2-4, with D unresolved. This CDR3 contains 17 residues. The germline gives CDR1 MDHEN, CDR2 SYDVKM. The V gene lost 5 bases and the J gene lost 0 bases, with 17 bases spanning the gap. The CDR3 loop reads CASSGLSGALAKNIQYF. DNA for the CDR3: TGTGCCAGCAGTGGTCTCAGTGGAGCCCTAGCCAAAAACATTCAGTACTTC.

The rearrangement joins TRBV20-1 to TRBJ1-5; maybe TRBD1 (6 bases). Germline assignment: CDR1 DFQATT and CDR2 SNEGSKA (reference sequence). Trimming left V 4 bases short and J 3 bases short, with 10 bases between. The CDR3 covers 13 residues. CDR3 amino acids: CSANRDPNQPQHF. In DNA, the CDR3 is TGCAGTGCTAACAGGGACCCCAATCAGCCCCAGCATTTT.

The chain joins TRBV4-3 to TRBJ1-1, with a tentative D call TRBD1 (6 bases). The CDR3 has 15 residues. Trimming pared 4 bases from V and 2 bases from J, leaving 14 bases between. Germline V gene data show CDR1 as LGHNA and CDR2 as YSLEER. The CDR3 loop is CASSLRHRANTEAFF. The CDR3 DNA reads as TGCGCCAGCAGCCTCAGGCACAGGGCCAACACTGAAGCTTTCTTT.

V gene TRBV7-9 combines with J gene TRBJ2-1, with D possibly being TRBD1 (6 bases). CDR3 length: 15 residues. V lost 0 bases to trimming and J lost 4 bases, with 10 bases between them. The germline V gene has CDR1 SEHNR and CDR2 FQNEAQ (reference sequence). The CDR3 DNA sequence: TGTGCCAGCAGCTTAGCGTGGGGGCCTTACAATGAGCAGTTCTTC. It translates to CASSLAWGPYNEQFF.

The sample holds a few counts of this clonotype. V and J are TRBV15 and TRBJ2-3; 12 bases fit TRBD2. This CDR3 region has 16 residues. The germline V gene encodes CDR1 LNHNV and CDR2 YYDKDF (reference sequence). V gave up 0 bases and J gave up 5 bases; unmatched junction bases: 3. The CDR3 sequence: CATSRDLAGGGDTQYF. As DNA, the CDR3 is TGTGCCACCAGCAGAGATCTAGCGGGGGGGGGAGATACGCAGTATTTT.

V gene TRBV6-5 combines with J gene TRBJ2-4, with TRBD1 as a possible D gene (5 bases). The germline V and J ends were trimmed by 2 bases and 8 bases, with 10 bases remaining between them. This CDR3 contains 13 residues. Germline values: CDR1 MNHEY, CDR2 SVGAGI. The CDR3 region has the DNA TGTGCCAGCAGTTACAGTCCCAGGGACATTCAGTACTTC. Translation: CASSYSPRDIQYF.

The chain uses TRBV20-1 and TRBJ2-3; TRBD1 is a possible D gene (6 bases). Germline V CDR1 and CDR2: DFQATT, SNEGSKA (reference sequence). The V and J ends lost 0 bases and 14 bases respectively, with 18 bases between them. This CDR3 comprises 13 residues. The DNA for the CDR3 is TGCAGTGCTAGAGATGGCCACAGTGTGGGGGCGTATTTT. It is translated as CSARDGHSVGAYF.

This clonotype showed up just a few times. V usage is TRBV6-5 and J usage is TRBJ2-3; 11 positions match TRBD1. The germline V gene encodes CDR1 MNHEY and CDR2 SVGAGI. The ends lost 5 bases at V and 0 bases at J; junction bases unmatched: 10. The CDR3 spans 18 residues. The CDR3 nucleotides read TGTGCCAGCAGTACTGGGGACAGGGGGAATCCTAGCACAGATACGCAGTATTTT. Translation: CASSTGDRGNPSTDTQYF.

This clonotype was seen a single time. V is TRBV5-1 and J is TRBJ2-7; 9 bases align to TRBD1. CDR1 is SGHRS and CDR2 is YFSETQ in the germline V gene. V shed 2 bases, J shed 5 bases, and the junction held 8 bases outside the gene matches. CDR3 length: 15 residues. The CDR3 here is CASSFGQGRADEQYF. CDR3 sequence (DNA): TGCGCCAGCAGCTTCGGACAGGGGCGCGCGGACGAGCAGTACTTC.

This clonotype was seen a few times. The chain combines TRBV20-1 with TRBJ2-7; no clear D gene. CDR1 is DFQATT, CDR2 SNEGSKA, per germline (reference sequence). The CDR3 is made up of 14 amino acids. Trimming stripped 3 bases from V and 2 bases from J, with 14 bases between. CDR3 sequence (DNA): TGCAGTGCTAGCCCCGGAGTGGGAACCTACGAGCAGTACTTC. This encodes CSASPGVGTYEQYF.

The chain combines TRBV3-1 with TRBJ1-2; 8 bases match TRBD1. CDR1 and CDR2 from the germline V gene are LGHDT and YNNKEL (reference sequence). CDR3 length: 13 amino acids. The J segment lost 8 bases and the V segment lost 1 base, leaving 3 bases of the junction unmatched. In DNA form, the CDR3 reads TGTGCCAGCAGCCAAGCCGACAGGGGCGGCTACACCTTC. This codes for CASSQADRGGYTF.

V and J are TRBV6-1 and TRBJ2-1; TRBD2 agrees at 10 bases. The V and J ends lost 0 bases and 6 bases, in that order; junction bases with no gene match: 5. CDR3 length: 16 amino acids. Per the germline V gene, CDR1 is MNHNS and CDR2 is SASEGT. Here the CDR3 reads CASSEARLAGANEQFF. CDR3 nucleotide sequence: TGTGCCAGCAGTGAAGCTCGGCTAGCGGGAGCCAATGAGCAGTTCTTC.

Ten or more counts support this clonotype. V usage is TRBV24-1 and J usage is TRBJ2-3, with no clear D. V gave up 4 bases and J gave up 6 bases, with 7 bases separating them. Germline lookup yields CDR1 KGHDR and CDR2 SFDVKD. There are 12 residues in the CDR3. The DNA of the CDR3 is TGTGCCACCAGTGACCGCCAGGATACGCAGTATTTT. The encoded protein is CATSDRQDTQYF.

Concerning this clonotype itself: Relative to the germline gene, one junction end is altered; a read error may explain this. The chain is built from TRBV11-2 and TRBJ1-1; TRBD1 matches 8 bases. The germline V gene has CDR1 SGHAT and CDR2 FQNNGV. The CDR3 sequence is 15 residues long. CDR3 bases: TGTGCCAGCAGGGCTTACGACAGGGGCAACACCGAAGCTTTCTTT. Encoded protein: CASRAYDRGNTEAFF.

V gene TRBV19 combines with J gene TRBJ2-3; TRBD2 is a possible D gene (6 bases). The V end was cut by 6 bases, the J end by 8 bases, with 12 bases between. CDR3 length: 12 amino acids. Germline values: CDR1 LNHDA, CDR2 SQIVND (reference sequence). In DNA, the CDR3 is TGTGCCAGTAGGACGAGGCGGGGTACGCAGTATTTT. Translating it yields CASRTRRGTQYF. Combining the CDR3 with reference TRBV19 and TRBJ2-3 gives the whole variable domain DGGITQSPKYLFRKEGQNVTLSCEQNLNHDAMYWYRQDPGQGLRLIYYSQIVNDFQKGDIAEGYSVSREKKESFPLTVTSAQKNPTAFYLCASRTRRGTQYFGPGTRLTVL.

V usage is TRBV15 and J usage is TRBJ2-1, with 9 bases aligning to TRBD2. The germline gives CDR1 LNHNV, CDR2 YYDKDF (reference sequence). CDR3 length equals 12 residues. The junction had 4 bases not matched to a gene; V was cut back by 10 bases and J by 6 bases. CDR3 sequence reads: CAIGTSSNEQFF. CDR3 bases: TGTGCCATCGGGACTAGCTCCAATGAGCAGTTCTTC.

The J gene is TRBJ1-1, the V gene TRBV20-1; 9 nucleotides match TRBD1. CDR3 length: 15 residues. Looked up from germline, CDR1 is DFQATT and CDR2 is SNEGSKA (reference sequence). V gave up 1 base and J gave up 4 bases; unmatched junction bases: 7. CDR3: CSARVRDRDFTEAFF. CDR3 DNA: TGCAGTGCTAGAGTCCGGGACAGGGACTTCACTGAAGCTTTCTTT.

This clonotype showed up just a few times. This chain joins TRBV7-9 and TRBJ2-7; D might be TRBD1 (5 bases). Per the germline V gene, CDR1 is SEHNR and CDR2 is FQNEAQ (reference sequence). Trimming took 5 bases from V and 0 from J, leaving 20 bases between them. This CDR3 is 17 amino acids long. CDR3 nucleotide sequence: TGTGCCAGCAGCGCCAAAAGACAGCACTCAAGCTCCTACGAGCAGTACTTC. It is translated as CASSAKRQHSSSYEQYF.